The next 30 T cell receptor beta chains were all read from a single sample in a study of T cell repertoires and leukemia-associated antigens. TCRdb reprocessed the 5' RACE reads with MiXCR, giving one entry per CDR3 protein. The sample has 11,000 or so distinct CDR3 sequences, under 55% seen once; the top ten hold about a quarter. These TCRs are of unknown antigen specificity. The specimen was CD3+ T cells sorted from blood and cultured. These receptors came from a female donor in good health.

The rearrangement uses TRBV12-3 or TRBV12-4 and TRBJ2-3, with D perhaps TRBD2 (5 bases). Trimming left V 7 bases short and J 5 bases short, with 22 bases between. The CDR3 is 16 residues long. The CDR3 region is CASKFTSDFMGDTQYF. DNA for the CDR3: TGTGCCAGCAAGTTTACGTCGGACTTTATGGGAGATACGCAGTATTTT.

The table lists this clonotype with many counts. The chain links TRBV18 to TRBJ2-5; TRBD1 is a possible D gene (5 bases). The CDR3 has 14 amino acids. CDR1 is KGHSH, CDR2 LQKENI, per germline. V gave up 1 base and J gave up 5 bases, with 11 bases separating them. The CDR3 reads CASSPQPGWETQYF. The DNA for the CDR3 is TGTGCCAGCTCACCACAGCCAGGGTGGGAGACCCAGTACTTC.

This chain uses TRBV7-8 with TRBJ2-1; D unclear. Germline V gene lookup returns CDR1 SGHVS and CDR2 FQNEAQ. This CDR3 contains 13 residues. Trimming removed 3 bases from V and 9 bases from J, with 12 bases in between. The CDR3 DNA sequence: TGTGCCAGCAGCTTGGATGGAGCCGGTGAGCAGTTCTTC. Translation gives CASSLDGAGEQFF.

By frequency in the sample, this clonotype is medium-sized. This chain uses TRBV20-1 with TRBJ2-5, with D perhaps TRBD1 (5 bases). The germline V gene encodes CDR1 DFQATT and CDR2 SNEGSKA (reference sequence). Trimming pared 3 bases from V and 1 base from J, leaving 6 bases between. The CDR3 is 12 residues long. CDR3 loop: CSASDSQETQYF. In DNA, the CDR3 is TGCAGTGCTAGCGACAGCCAAGAGACCCAGTACTTC.

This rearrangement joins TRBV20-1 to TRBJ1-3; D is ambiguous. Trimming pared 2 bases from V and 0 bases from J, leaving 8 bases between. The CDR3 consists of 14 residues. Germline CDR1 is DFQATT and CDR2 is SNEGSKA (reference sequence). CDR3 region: CSARYGNSGNTIYF. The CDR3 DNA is TGCAGTGCTAGATATGGGAACTCTGGAAACACCATATATTTT.

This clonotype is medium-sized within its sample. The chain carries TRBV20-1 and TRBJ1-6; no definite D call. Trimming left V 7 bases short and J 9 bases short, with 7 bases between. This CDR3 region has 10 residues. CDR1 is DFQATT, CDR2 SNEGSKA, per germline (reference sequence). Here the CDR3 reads CSDGVSPLHF. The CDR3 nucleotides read TGCAGTGATGGGGTTTCACCCCTCCACTTT.

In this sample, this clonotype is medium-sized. CDR3 in amino acids: CSVTGETIEAFF. Written as DNA, the CDR3 is TGCAGCGTGACAGGGGAGACAATTGAAGCTTTCTTT. The chain recombines TRBV29-1 with TRBJ1-1; the match to TRBD1 covers 8 bases. The ends lost 6 bases at V and 7 bases at J; junction bases unmatched: 7. The CDR3 has 12 residues. CDR1 and CDR2 from the germline V gene are SQVTM and ANQGSEA.

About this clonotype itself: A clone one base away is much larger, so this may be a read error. The CDR3 coding sequence is TGTGCCTGGAGTAATAACAGGGGAGCGAGAGAGCAGTACTTC. Its translation is CAWSNNRGAREQYF. V usage is TRBV30 and J usage is TRBJ2-7; 7 bases fit TRBD1. Germline values: CDR1 GTSNPN, CDR2 SVGIG (reference sequence). The CDR3 totals 14 residues. Trimming took 2 bases from V and 7 from J; bases not matched to a gene: 11.

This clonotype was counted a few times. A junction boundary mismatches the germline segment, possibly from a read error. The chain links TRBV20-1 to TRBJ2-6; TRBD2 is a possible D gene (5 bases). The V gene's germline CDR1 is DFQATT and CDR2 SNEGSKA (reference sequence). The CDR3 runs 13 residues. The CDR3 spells CSARTGDLALLAF. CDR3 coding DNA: TGCAGTGCTCGAACCGGAGACTTAGCGTTGCTAGCTTTC.

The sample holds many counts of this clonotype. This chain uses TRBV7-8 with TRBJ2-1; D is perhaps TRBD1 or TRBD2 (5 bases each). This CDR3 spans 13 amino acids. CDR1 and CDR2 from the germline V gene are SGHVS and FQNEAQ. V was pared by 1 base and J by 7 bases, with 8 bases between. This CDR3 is CASSLGDVNEQFF. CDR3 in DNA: TGTGCCAGCAGCTTAGGGGACGTAAATGAGCAGTTCTTC.

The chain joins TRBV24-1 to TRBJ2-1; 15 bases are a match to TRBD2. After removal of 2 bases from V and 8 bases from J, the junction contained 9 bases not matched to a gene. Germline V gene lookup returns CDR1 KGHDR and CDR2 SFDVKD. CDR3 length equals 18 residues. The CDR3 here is CATSDSAGLAGGPDEQFF. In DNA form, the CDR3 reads TGTGCCACCAGTGATTCAGCAGGACTAGCGGGAGGGCCCGATGAGCAGTTCTTC.

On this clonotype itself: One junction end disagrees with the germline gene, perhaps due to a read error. CDR3 region: CASSQAGEHTGELFF. In nucleotides, the CDR3 is TGTGCCAGCAGTCAAGCGGGAGAGCACACCGGGGAGCTGTTTTTT. This chain joins TRBV6-1 and TRBJ2-2, with 8 bases that match TRBD2. The CDR3 covers 15 residues. Looked up from germline, CDR1 is MNHNS and CDR2 is SASEGT.

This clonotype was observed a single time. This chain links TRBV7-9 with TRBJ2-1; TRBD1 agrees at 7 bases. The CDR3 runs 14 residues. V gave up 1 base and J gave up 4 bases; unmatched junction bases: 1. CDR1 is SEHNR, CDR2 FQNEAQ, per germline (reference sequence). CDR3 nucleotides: TGTGCCAGCAGCTTAGACAGGGGATACAATGAGCAGTTCTTC. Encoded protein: CASSLDRGYNEQFF.

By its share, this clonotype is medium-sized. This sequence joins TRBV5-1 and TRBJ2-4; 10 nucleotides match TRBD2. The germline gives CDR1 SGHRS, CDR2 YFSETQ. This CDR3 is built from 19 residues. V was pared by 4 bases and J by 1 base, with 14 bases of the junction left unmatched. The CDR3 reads CASSHRAGGPVSAKNIQYF. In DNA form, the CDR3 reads TGCGCCAGCAGCCACAGAGCGGGAGGGCCAGTTTCGGCCAAAAACATTCAGTACTTC.

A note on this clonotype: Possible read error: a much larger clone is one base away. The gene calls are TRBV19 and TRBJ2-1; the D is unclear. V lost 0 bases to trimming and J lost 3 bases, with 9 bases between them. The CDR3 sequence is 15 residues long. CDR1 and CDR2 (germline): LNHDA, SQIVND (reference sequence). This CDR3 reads CASSIETASYNEQFF. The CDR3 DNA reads TGTGCCAGTAGTATAGAAACTGCAAGCTACAATGAGCAGTTCTTC.

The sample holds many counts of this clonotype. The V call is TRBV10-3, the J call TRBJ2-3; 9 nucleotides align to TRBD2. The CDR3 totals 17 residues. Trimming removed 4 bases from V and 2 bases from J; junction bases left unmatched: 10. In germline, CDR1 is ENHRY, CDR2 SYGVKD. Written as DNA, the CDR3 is TGTGCCATCAGTGGGACGAAGACTAGCGGTTACACAGATACGCAGTATTTT. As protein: CAISGTKTSGYTDTQYF.

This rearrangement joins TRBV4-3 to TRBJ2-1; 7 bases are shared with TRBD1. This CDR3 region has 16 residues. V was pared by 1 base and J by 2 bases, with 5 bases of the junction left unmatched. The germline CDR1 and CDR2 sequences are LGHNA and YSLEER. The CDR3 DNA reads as TGCGCCAGCAGCCAAGTACAGGGGTTAGCCTACAATGAGCAGTTCTTC. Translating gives CASSQVQGLAYNEQFF.

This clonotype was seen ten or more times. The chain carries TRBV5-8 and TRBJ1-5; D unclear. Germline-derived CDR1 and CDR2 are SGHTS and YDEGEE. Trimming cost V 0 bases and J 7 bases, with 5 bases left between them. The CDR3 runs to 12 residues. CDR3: CASSLVVQPQHF. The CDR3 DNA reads TGTGCCAGCAGCTTGGTTGTCCAGCCCCAGCATTTT.

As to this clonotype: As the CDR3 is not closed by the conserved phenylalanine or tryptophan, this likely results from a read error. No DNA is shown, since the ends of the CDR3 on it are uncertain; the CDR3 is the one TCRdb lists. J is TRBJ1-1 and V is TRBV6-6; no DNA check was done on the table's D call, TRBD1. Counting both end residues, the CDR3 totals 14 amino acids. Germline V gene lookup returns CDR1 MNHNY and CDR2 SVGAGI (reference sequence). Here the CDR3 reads CASSYSDRGRGAFL.

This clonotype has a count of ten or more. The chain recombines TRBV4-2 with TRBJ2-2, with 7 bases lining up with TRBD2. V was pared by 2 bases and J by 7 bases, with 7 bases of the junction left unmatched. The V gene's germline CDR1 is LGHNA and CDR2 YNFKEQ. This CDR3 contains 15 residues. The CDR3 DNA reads TGTGCCAGCAGCCAAAAGGCGGGAGTGGGCGGGGAGCTGTTTTTT. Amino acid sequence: CASSQKAGVGGELFF.

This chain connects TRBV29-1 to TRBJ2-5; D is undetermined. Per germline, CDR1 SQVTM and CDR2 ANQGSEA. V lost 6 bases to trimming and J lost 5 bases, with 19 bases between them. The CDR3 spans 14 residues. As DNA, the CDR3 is TGCAGCGTCCCAGCCTCCCCAACCTGGGAGACCCAGTACTTC. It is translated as CSVPASPTWETQYF.

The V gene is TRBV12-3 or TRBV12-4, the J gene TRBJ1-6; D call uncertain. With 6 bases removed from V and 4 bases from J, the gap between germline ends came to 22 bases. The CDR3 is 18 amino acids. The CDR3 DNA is TGTGCCAGCAGCTTACGGAGACCCAGAAGGTGGTATAATTCACCCCTCCACTTT. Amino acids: CASSLRRPRRWYNSPLHF.

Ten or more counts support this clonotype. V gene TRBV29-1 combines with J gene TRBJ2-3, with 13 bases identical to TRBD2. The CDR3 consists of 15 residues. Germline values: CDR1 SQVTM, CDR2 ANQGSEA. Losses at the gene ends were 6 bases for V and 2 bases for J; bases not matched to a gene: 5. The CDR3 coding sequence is TGCAGCGTCGCGGGACTAGCGGGGCACACAGATACGCAGTATTTT. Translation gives CSVAGLAGHTDTQYF.

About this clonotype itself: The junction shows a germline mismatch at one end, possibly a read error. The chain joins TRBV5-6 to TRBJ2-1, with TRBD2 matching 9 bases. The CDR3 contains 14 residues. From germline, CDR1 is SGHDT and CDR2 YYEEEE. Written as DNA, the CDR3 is TGTGCCAGCAGCTTGAGCGGGAGGTACAGTGAGCAGTTCTTC. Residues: CASSLSGRYSEQFF.

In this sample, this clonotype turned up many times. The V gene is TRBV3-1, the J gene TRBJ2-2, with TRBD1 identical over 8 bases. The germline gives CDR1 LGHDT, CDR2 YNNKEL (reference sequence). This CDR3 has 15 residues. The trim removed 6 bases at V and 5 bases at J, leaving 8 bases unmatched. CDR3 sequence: CASRNTGGWTGELFF. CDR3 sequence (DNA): TGTGCCAGCAGGAATACAGGGGGATGGACCGGGGAGCTGTTTTTT.

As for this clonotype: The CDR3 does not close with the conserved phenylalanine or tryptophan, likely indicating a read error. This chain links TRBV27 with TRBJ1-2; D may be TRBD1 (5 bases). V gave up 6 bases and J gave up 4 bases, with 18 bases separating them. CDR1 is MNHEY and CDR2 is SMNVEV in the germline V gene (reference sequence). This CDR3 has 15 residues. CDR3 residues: CASSLGRGASYGYTS. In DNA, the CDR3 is TGTGCCAGCAGCTTAGGGAGGGGAGCTAGCTATGGCTACACCTCC.

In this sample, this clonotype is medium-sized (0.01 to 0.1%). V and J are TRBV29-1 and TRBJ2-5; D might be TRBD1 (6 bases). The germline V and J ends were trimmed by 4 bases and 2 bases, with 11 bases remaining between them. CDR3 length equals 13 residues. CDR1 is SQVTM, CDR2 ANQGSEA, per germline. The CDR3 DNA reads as TGCAGCGTTGCCCTGACAGGTCAAGAGACCCAGTACTTC. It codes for CSVALTGQETQYF.

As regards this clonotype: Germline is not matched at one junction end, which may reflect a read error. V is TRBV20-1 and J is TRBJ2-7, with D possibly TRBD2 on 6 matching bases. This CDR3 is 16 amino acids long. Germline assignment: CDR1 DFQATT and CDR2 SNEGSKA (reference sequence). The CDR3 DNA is TGCAGTGCCCTGACTAGTGGGAGAGGATTATCCTACGGGCAGTACTTC. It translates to CSALTSGRGLSYGQYF.

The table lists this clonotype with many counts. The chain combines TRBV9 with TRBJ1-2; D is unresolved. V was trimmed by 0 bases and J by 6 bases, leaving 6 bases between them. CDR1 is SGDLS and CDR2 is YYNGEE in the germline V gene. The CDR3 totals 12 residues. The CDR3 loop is CASSVGRNGYTF. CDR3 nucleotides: TGTGCCAGCAGCGTAGGGCGGAATGGCTACACCTTC.

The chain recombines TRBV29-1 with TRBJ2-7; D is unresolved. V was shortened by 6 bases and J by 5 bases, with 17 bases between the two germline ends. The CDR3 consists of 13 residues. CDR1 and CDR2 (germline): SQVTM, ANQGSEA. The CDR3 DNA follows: TGCAGCGTCTCCGGGTCCACAGTTAACGAGCAGTACTTC. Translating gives CSVSGSTVNEQYF.